This TCR beta chain came from a study of T cell responses to AZD1222 COVID-19 vaccine. Study observations and caveats: Donors were largely white British and mainly female; clonal diversity was possibly underestimated.

Germline assignment: CDR1 SGHTA and CDR2 FQGTGA. The germline V and J ends were trimmed by 5 bases and 2 bases, with 9 bases remaining between them. The CDR3 extends over 13 amino acids. Turning to this clone: What it recognizes is unknown.

TCRdb's copy holds only in-frame clones and misses some; the assay was immunoSEQ multiplex PCR. The sample has about 120,000 clones, roughly nine tenths seen once; the top ten hold 1.6%. The TCR sequence derives from an adult who received the AZD1222 COVID-19 vaccine. The material was peripheral blood, obtained 28 days after the second AZD1222 dose. The chain is built from TRBV7-3 and TRBJ1-2, with a tentative D call TRBD1 (6 bases). The CDR3 sequence: CASSPTGNYGYTF. CDR3 sequence (DNA): TGTGCCAGCAGCCCCACAGGGAACTATGGCTACACCTTC.